Listed here are 21 T cell receptor beta chains from one sample, sequenced in a study of Graves' ophthalmopathy and Graves' hyperthyroidism. Researchers took RNA transcripts and amplified TCR beta CDR3 regions from them. Investigators did first-round RT-PCR with HTBI primers, then second-round multiplex PCR. TCRdb itself ran the multiplex PCR reads through MiXCR, one entry per CDR3 protein. The profile covers around 1.1 million distinct CDR3 sequences, with about 38% appearing a single time and around 10% taken by the ten largest. The sample comprised peripheral blood or thyroid tissue (not recorded which). The receptors stem from an adult man with Graves' hyperthyroidism.

The chain employs TRBV7-3 and TRBJ2-1; D tentatively reads TRBD1 or TRBD2 (5 bases each). This CDR3 is built from 14 residues. Germline V lookup: CDR1 SGHTA, CDR2 FQGTGA. The V end lost 4 bases, the J end lost 5 bases, and 12 bases lay between the germline ends. CDR3 in amino acids: CASSSPGPNNEQFF. DNA of the CDR3: TGTGCCAGCAGCTCACCGGGACCCAACAATGAGCAGTTCTTC.

This clonotype was seen a single time. The gene calls are TRBV10-3 and TRBJ1-3; TRBD1 agrees at 9 bases. With 3 bases clipped from V and 7 bases from J, the junction kept 7 bases outside the gene matches. The CDR3 runs to 15 residues. CDR1 and CDR2 from the germline V gene are ENHRY and SYGVKD. The CDR3 DNA sequence: TGTGCCATCAGTGATGGACAGGGGCCCTCGAACACCATATATTTT. The encoded protein is CAISDGQGPSNTIYF.

This clonotype occurred many times. The rearrangement links TRBV7-9 to TRBJ2-7, with D perhaps matching TRBD1 (6 bases). Germline V CDR1 and CDR2: SEHNR, FQNEAQ (reference sequence). This CDR3 has 13 residues. Trimming stripped 5 bases from V and 6 bases from J, with 14 bases between. The CDR3, as DNA: TGTGCCAGCAGCGGCTACAGGGAAGGCGAGCAGTACTTC. Amino acid sequence: CASSGYREGEQYF.

With regard to this clonotype: This may arise from a read error, as a much more abundant clone is one base away. The chain carries TRBV7-9 and TRBJ2-7; 11 bases line up with TRBD1. Germline V gene sequence: CDR1 SEHNR, CDR2 FQNEAQ (reference sequence). The length of the CDR3 is 15 residues. The CDR3 nucleotides are TGTGCCGGCAGCGCCGGACAGGGGGCGCGGCACGAGCAGTACTTC. Translation gives CAGSAGQGARHEQYF. The entire variable domain, with the rest obtained from reference TRBV7-9 and TRBJ2-7, is as follows: DTGVSQNPRHKITKRGQNVTFRCDPISEHNRLYWYRQTLGQGPEFLTYFQNEAQLEKSRLLSDRFSAERPKGSFSTLEIQRTEQGDSAMYLCAGSAGQGARHEQYFGPGTRLTVT.

This clonotype was seen more than once but under ten times. This chain links TRBV28 with TRBJ1-5, with D unresolved. V gave up 10 bases and J gave up 1 base, with 14 bases separating them. Germline lookup yields CDR1 MDHEN and CDR2 SYDVKM. CDR3 length equals 14 residues. The CDR3 DNA reads TGTGCCATTTCGAGGAGGATAAGCAATCAGCCCCAGCATTTT. Protein product: CAISRRISNQPQHF.

With regard to this clonotype: It may be a read error: a sequence one base away is much more abundant. The J gene is TRBJ2-7, the V gene TRBV7-9; D might be TRBD1 (6 bases). Germline CDR1 and CDR2: SEHNR and FQNEAQ (reference sequence). The CDR3 extends over 12 amino acids. CDR3: CTSSLGAREQYF. The CDR3 bases are TGTACCAGCAGCTTGGGGGCGCGGGAGCAGTACTTC.

CDR3 protein: CASSDGAYGYTF. The CDR3, as DNA: TGTGCCAGCAGTGACGGGGCGTATGGCTACACCTTC. V usage is TRBV12-3 or TRBV12-4 and J usage is TRBJ1-2, with D possibly being TRBD1 (5 bases). This CDR3 has 12 residues. With 5 bases removed from V and 5 bases from J, the gap between germline ends came to 9 bases.

This clonotype was found many times. The CDR3 DNA reads as TGTGCCAGCAGCTTAGACCGGTCGGATCAGCCCCAGCATTTT. It translates to CASSLDRSDQPQHF. The rearrangement uses TRBV7-9 and TRBJ1-5; no firm D call. CDR1 and CDR2 from the germline V gene are SEHNR and FQNEAQ (reference sequence). Trimming left V 1 base short and J 5 bases short, with 9 bases between. This CDR3 is 14 amino acids long.

CDR3 bases: TGCAGCGTCCCGGACAGGGTAGGGGGCTACACCTTC. Protein product: CSVPDRVGGYTF. The J gene is TRBJ1-2, the V gene TRBV29-1; 8 nucleotides agree with TRBD1. V dropped 6 bases and J dropped 8; count of bases not matched to a gene: 8. CDR3 size: 12 residues. Germline values: CDR1 SQVTM, CDR2 ANQGSEA.

This clonotype came up a few times. The junction shows a germline mismatch at one end, possibly a read error. The rearrangement links TRBV12-3 or TRBV12-4 to TRBJ1-4; D is unclear. CDR3 length: 14 amino acids. The CDR3 protein is CASSPTMSVKKLFF. For the CDR3, the DNA is TGTGCTAGCAGTCCCACTATGTCGGTTAAAAAACTGTTTTTT.

J is TRBJ1-5 and V is TRBV7-8, with D possibly TRBD1 on 5 matching bases. The length of the CDR3 is 15 residues. Germline V lookup: CDR1 SGHVS, CDR2 FQNEAQ. V was clipped by 1 base and J by 6 bases, with 13 bases between them. The CDR3 DNA reads TGTGCCAGCAGCTTAGGTATTGGGGCCAGTCAGCCCCAGCATTTT. This encodes CASSLGIGASQPQHF.

V is TRBV12-5 and J is TRBJ2-7; 12 nucleotides align to TRBD1. Trimming took 5 bases from V and 6 from J; bases not matched to a gene: 8. CDR1 and CDR2 (germline): LGHNT, FRNRAP. CDR3 length: 15 residues. The CDR3 is CASGNSGTGGSEQYF. The CDR3 nucleotides are TGTGCTAGTGGTAACTCCGGGACAGGGGGCTCCGAGCAGTACTTC.

The chain is built from TRBV19 and TRBJ1-2; D may be TRBD1 (6 bases). With 3 bases removed from V and 5 bases from J, the gap between germline ends came to 13 bases. The length of the CDR3 is 14 residues. Germline CDR1 reads LNHDA; CDR2 reads SQIVND (reference sequence). The chain's CDR3 is CASSIGQRQYGYTF. The CDR3 DNA reads TGTGCCAGTAGTATTGGACAGCGCCAATATGGCTACACCTTC. The full variable domain, completed using reference TRBV19 and TRBJ1-2, is DGGITQSPKYLFRKEGQNVTLSCEQNLNHDAMYWYRQDPGQGLRLIYYSQIVNDFQKGDIAEGYSVSREKKESFPLTVTSAQKNPTAFYLCASSIGQRQYGYTFGSGTRLTVV.

Of note for this clonotype: A single base separates this from a much larger clone, so it may be a read error. The genes are TRBV11-2 and TRBJ2-7, with D possibly matching TRBD1 (6 bases). CDR3 length: 15 amino acids. Per the germline V gene, CDR1 is SGHAT and CDR2 is FQNNGV. CDR3 bases: TGTGCCAGCACCGTTACGGACAGAGCTGCCTACGTGCAGTACTTC. Protein sequence: CASTVTDRAAYVQYF. Full variable domain (rest looked up from reference TRBV11-2 and TRBJ2-7): EAGVAQSPRYKIIEKRQSVAFWCNPISGHATLYWYQQILGQGPKLLIQFQNNGVVDDSQLPKDRFSAERLKGVDSTLKIQPAKLEDSAVYLCASTVTDRAAYVQYFGPGTRLTVT.

On this clonotype: This may stem from a read error, because a much larger clone lies one nucleotide away. V and J are TRBV2 and TRBJ2-7, with a weak D call TRBD1 (5 bases). The CDR3 loop spans 17 amino acids. Germline lookup yields CDR1 SNHLY and CDR2 FYNNEI. The germline V and J ends were trimmed by 0 bases and 3 bases, with 18 bases remaining between them. The CDR3 DNA reads TGTGCCAGCAGTGAAGCTTCGGCAGGGCAAGTCGACTACGAGCAGTACTTC. This translates into CASSEASAGQVDYEQYF.

The chain employs TRBV6-6 and TRBJ1-5, with a weak D call TRBD1 (5 bases). This CDR3 comprises 15 residues. Germline values: CDR1 MNHNY, CDR2 SVGAGI (reference sequence). V gave up 4 bases and J gave up 3 bases, with 13 bases separating them. The CDR3 is CASSSGGGYNQPQHF. CDR3 coding DNA: TGTGCCAGCAGTTCCGGGGGGGGTTACAATCAGCCCCAGCATTTT.

This clonotype came up many times. The V and J genes are TRBV10-2 and TRBJ2-5; a weak D match, TRBD2 (6 bases). Looked up from germline, CDR1 is WSHSY and CDR2 is SAAADI. There are 13 residues in the CDR3. V was clipped by 5 bases and J by 3 bases, with 10 bases between them. DNA for the CDR3: TGCGCCAGCAGTTATGGGGAGGAAGAGACCCAGTACTTC. It codes for CASSYGEEETQYF.

This clonotype has ten or more counts. The rearrangement links TRBV11-2 to TRBJ1-2; 8 bases line up with TRBD1. Per germline, CDR1 SGHAT and CDR2 FQNNGV. The CDR3 has 15 residues. V shed 0 bases and J 7 bases; nucleotides not matched to a gene: 7. CDR3 region: CASSLEAGGVSGYTF. Written as DNA, the CDR3 is TGTGCCAGCAGCTTAGAGGCAGGGGGCGTCTCTGGCTACACCTTC.

This clonotype has only one observation. The chain carries TRBV6-1 and TRBJ2-3; D remains unclear. V was shortened by 6 bases and J by 0 bases, with 7 bases between the two germline ends. CDR3 length equals 13 residues. The germline CDR1 and CDR2 sequences are MNHNS and SASEGT. The chain's CDR3 is CASSGFSTDTQYF. As DNA, the CDR3 is TGTGCCAGCAGCGGCTTTAGCACAGATACGCAGTATTTT.

In this sample, this clonotype turned up many times. The chain uses TRBV10-3 and TRBJ2-2, with 8 bases matching TRBD2. The CDR3 is 14 amino acids. With V trimmed by 4 bases and J by 6 bases, 4 bases remained unmatched. Germline V gene lookup returns CDR1 ENHRY and CDR2 SYGVKD. CDR3 sequence reads: CAISASGSAGELFF. CDR3 nucleotides: TGTGCCATCAGTGCGAGCGGGAGTGCCGGGGAGCTGTTTTTT.

There are many counts of this clonotype. This sequence joins TRBV7-8 and TRBJ1-6, with D possibly matching TRBD1 (5 bases). Looked up from germline, CDR1 is SGHVS and CDR2 is FQNEAQ. This CDR3 has 19 amino acids. Deletions cut 0 bases from V and 5 bases from J, with 20 bases between. This chain's CDR3 is CASSLAGGVVGRHNSPLHF. CDR3 in DNA: TGTGCCAGCAGCTTAGCTGGGGGGGTGGTGGGCCGGCATAATTCACCCCTCCACTTT. Using reference TRBV7-8 and TRBJ1-6 for the parts outside the CDR3, the full variable domain is GAGVSQSPRYKVAKRGQDVALRCDPISGHVSLFWYQQALGQGPEFLTYFQNEAQLDKSGLPSDRFFAERPEGSVSTLKIQRTQQEDSAVYLCASSLAGGVVGRHNSPLHFGNGTRLTVT.